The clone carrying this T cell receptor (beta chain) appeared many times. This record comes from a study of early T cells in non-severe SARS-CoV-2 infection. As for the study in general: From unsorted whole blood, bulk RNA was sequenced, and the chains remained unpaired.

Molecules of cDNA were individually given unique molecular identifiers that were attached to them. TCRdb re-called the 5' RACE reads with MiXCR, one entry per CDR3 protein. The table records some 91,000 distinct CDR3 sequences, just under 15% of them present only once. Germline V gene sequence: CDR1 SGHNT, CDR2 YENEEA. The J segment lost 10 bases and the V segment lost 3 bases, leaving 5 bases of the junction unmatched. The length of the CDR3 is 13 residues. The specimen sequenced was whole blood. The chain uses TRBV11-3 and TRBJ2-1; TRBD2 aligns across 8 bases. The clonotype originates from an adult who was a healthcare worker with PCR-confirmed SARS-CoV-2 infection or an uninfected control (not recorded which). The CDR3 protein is CASSFPGTREQFF. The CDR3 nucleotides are TGTGCCAGCAGCTTCCCCGGGACTAGGGAGCAGTTCTTC. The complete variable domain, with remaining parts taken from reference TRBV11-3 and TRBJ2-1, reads EAGVVQSPRYKIIEKKQPVAFWCNPISGHNTLYWYLQNLGQGPELLIRYENEEAVDDSQLPKDRFSAERLKGVDSTLKIQPAELGDSAVYLCASSFPGTREQFFGPGTRLTVL.